The 26 T cell receptor beta chains given below trace back to one sample, sequenced in a study of cytotoxic CD8 clonotypes in ibrutinib-treated CLL (dated by TCRdb to the early 2020s). Per the publication, the time point label means: roughly 25 months on ibrutinib. The method was the immunoSEQ multiplex PCR assay. Drawn from immuneACCESS, this table holds only the in-frame rearrangements with V and J called that TCRdb kept. Clones are partly lost; checked studies trace under half to an unresolved V gene and leave the rest unexplained. Counted in this sample were 150,000 to 200,000 clones; approximately 80% of them appeared once. The ten largest clones take up roughly 4.5% of the sample. Specimen: PBMCs, collected after 24 months of ibrutinib treatment. The source of these receptors is a human donor with chronic lymphocytic leukemia.

This chain links TRBV28 with TRBJ1-5; D gene ambiguous. This CDR3 has 12 amino acids. Germline V gene data show CDR1 as MDHEN and CDR2 as SYDVKM. The V gene lost 5 bases and the J gene lost 2 bases, with 4 bases spanning the gap. The CDR3 sequence: CASSIGNQPQHF. The CDR3 DNA reads as TGTGCCAGCAGTATAGGCAATCAGCCCCAGCATTTT. The full variable domain, completed using reference TRBV28 and TRBJ1-5, is DVKVTQSSRYLVKRTGEKVFLECVQDMDHENMFWYRQDPGLGLRLIYFSYDVKMKEKGDIPEGYSVSREKKERFSLILESASTNQTSMYLCASSIGNQPQHFGDGTRLSIL.

The genes are TRBV27 and TRBJ1-2, with D uncertain. Germline V lookup: CDR1 MNHEY, CDR2 SMNVEV (reference sequence). This CDR3 comprises 12 residues. V was pared by 2 bases and J by 6 bases, with 7 bases between. The CDR3 spells CASSLSRNGYTF. CDR3 coding DNA: TGTGCCAGCAGTTTAAGTAGGAATGGCTACACCTTC.

Details on this clone: The same CDR3 also results from other DNA sequences found in this sample. This sequence joins TRBV30 and TRBJ1-1, with D possibly matching TRBD1 (6 bases). The germline gives CDR1 GTSNPN, CDR2 SVGIG (reference sequence). Between the trimmed V and J ends, which lost 5 bases and 1 base, there was a span of 14 bases. The CDR3 runs to 14 residues. The CDR3 nucleotides are TGTGCCTGGGGGCGGGGAGGGGGGAACACTGAAGCTTTCTTT. This gives the protein CAWGRGGGNTEAFF.

The chain uses TRBV6-6 and TRBJ1-1, with TRBD1 matching 7 bases. The CDR3 runs 13 residues. CDR1 is MNHNY and CDR2 is SVGAGI in the germline V gene (reference sequence). Trimming cost V 11 bases and J 1 base; bases outside gene matches: 7. CDR3 sequence (DNA): TGTGCCGCAAACCGACAGGGGAACACTGAAGCTTTCTTT. This encodes CAANRQGNTEAFF.

The chain joins TRBV2 to TRBJ1-3; D is perhaps TRBD1 (6 bases). The CDR3 has 14 residues. The germline gives CDR1 SNHLY, CDR2 FYNNEI. With 5 bases removed from V and 2 bases from J, the gap between germline ends came to 10 bases. CDR3 in amino acids: CASSQEGAGNTIYF. CDR3 bases: TGTGCCAGCAGTCAAGAGGGGGCTGGAAACACCATATATTTT.

The chain joins TRBV10-3 to TRBJ1-1, with unresolved D. Germline V gene sequence: CDR1 ENHRY, CDR2 SYGVKD. The CDR3 has 14 amino acids. V lost 3 bases to trimming and J lost 1 base, with 9 bases between them. The CDR3 bases are TGTGCCATCAGTGAAAGCCTCTCGAACACTGAAGCTTTCTTT. This translates into CAISESLSNTEAFF.

This chain joins TRBV6-5 and TRBJ2-1; TRBD1 aligns across 11 bases. The CDR3 runs 16 residues. Germline lookup yields CDR1 MNHEY and CDR2 SVGAGI. J gave up 6 bases and V 2 bases, and 6 bases lay outside the gene matches. DNA of the CDR3: TGTGCCAGCAGTTACGGCACCGGGACAGGGGGCAATGAGCAGTTCTTC. Its translation: CASSYGTGTGGNEQFF.

V gene TRBV6-1 combines with J gene TRBJ2-7; 9 bases map to TRBD1. V trimming: 10 bases; J trimming: 2 bases; junction bases outside the gene matches: 3. This CDR3 contains 12 residues. Germline CDR1 and CDR2: MNHNS and SASEGT. CDR3 sequence reads: CATRTGAYEQYF. The CDR3 nucleotides are TGTGCCACCAGGACAGGGGCCTACGAGCAGTACTTC.

The chain has TRBV27 and TRBJ2-1, with 9 nucleotides matching TRBD2. The germline V gene encodes CDR1 MNHEY and CDR2 SMNVEV (reference sequence). There are 16 residues in the CDR3. The J segment lost 3 bases and the V segment lost 3 bases, leaving 6 bases of the junction unmatched. In DNA, the CDR3 is TGTGCCAGCAGTTTCGATCCTAGCGGGGTCTACAATGAGCAGTTCTTC. It yields the protein CASSFDPSGVYNEQFF.

In this sample, this clone turned up once. This chain joins TRBV10-2 and TRBJ1-5; the D gene is possibly TRBD1 (5 bases). Germline V gives CDR1 WSHSY, CDR2 SAAADI. This CDR3 contains 14 residues. Trimming removed 3 bases at V and 6 bases at J, with 12 bases between. CDR3 loop: CASSDSGTGQPQHF. In nucleotides, the CDR3 is TGCGCCAGCAGTGATTCGGGGACTGGTCAGCCCCAGCATTTT.

This clone has only a few counts. This chain uses TRBV27 with TRBJ2-3; D gene ambiguous. Trimming pared 3 bases from V and 4 bases from J, leaving 5 bases between. The CDR3 totals 12 residues. From germline, CDR1 is MNHEY and CDR2 SMNVEV (reference sequence). The CDR3 spells CASSFLADTQYF. The CDR3 coding sequence is TGTGCCAGCAGTTTTCTCGCAGATACGCAGTATTTT.

This clone was found a few times. This chain links TRBV6-6 with TRBJ2-7, with unresolved D. The germline V gene encodes CDR1 MNHNY and CDR2 SVGAGI (reference sequence). Trimming left V 7 bases short and J 0 bases short, with 10 bases between. The CDR3 has 13 amino acids. CDR3 bases: TGTGCCAGCACCTGGGGTGGCTCCTACGAGCAGTACTTC. The encoded protein is CASTWGGSYEQYF.

The gene calls are TRBV4-3 and TRBJ2-7; 15 bases line up with TRBD2. Germline CDR1 LGHNA, CDR2 YSLEER. J was trimmed by 4 bases and V by 4 bases; bases with no gene match: 2. The CDR3 covers 15 residues. The CDR3 nucleotides read TGCGCCAGCAGCCCGGGACTAGCGGGAGGTTACGAGCAGTACTTC. Translated, it gives CASSPGLAGGYEQYF.

This rearrangement joins TRBV5-6 to TRBJ1-1; D is unresolved. This CDR3 has 14 amino acids. V lost 1 base and J lost 8, with 15 bases in between. Germline V gene sequence: CDR1 SGHDT, CDR2 YYEEEE. The CDR3 here is CASSLTVGWEEAFF. CDR3 DNA: TGTGCCAGCAGCTTGACAGTGGGCTGGGAGGAAGCTTTCTTT.

The rearrangement uses TRBV27 and TRBJ1-5; 7 bases are shared with TRBD1. The CDR3 runs 15 residues. Germline V lookup: CDR1 MNHEY, CDR2 SMNVEV (reference sequence). The V and J ends lost 6 bases and 6 bases, in that order; junction bases with no gene match: 11. CDR3 in amino acids: CASRSGGEGSQPQHF. The CDR3 region has the DNA TGTGCCAGCAGATCAGGGGGTGAGGGGAGTCAGCCCCAGCATTTT.

The chain combines TRBV30 with TRBJ1-1, with a tentative D call TRBD1 (6 bases). The CDR3 sequence is 13 residues long. V was shortened by 4 bases and J by 4 bases, with 13 bases between the two germline ends. CDR1 is GTSNPN, CDR2 SVGIG, per germline (reference sequence). The CDR3 loop is CAWKGGGGTEAFF. The CDR3 DNA sequence: TGTGCCTGGAAAGGGGGGGGTGGCACTGAAGCTTTCTTT. The variable domain in full, with the rest retrieved from reference TRBV30 and TRBJ1-1, is SQTIHQWPATLVQPVGSPLSLECTVEGTSNPNLYWYRQAAGRGLQLLFYSVGIGQISSEVPQNLSASRPQDRQFILSSKKLLLSDSGFYLCAWKGGGGTEAFFGQGTRLTVV.

The V and J genes are TRBV11-2 and TRBJ2-3; D unclear. Trimming cost V 0 bases and J 0 bases, with 4 bases left between them. Germline loops: CDR1 SGHAT, CDR2 FQNNGV. The CDR3 extends over 14 amino acids. This CDR3 is CASSLDPSTDTQYF. CDR3 in DNA: TGTGCCAGCAGCTTAGACCCAAGCACAGATACGCAGTATTTT.

The gene calls are TRBV2 and TRBJ1-5; possible D gene TRBD1, 6 bases. The CDR3 is 14 residues long. V dropped 4 bases and J dropped 6 bases, with 13 bases sitting between them. Germline CDR1 reads SNHLY; CDR2 reads FYNNEI. The CDR3 loop is CASSVGAPGQPQHF. CDR3 coding DNA: TGTGCCAGCAGTGTGGGGGCTCCGGGTCAGCCCCAGCATTTT.

The genes are TRBV19 and TRBJ1-5; possibly TRBD1 for D (5 bases). The V end lost 1 base, the J end lost 1 base, and 17 bases lay between the germline ends. Germline-derived CDR1 and CDR2 are LNHDA and SQIVND (reference sequence). The CDR3 sequence is 18 residues long. CDR3 sequence reads: CASSIGPGRSGSNQPQHF. CDR3 in DNA: TGTGCCAGTAGTATAGGTCCGGGACGGTCAGGAAGCAATCAGCCCCAGCATTTT. The variable domain in full, with the rest retrieved from reference TRBV19 and TRBJ1-5, is DGGITQSPKYLFRKEGQNVTLSCEQNLNHDAMYWYRQDPGQGLRLIYYSQIVNDFQKGDIAEGYSVSREKKESFPLTVTSAQKNPTAFYLCASSIGPGRSGSNQPQHFGDGTRLSIL.

This chain uses TRBV19 with TRBJ2-7; TRBD2 agrees at 12 bases. V lost 3 bases, J lost 2 bases, and 2 bases stayed unmatched. CDR1 is LNHDA and CDR2 is SQIVND in the germline V gene (reference sequence). The CDR3 loop spans 15 amino acids. The CDR3 DNA is TGTGCCAGTAGTATGGCTAGCGGGAGGGCCTACGAGCAGTACTTC. It is translated as CASSMASGRAYEQYF.

The chain recombines TRBV28 with TRBJ1-5; 9 bases align to TRBD1. V was clipped by 6 bases and J by 2 bases; unmatched bases: 5. This CDR3 comprises 15 residues. CDR1 is MDHEN and CDR2 is SYDVKM in the germline V gene. The CDR3 here is CASRGGQGGNQPQHF. In nucleotides, the CDR3 is TGTGCCAGCAGGGGGGGACAGGGTGGCAATCAGCCCCAGCATTTT.

This clone appeared many times. This rearrangement joins TRBV7-9 to TRBJ1-1, with a weak D call TRBD1 (5 bases). V was shortened by 5 bases and J by 5 bases, with 15 bases between the two germline ends. CDR3 length equals 14 residues. Per the germline V gene, CDR1 is SEHNR and CDR2 is FQNEAQ (reference sequence). The CDR3 reads CASSHPGRPTEAFF. The DNA for the CDR3 is TGTGCCAGCAGCCATCCGGGACGGCCAACTGAAGCTTTCTTT.

For the CDR3, the DNA is TGTGCCAGCAGTATCATGGGTAACTATGGCTACACCTTC. Residues: CASSIMGNYGYTF. The genes are TRBV28 and TRBJ1-2; unclear D gene. This CDR3 is 13 amino acids long. The germline CDR1 and CDR2 sequences are MDHEN and SYDVKM. V lost 5 bases, J lost 1 base, and 8 bases lay in between.

The chain joins TRBV7-2 to TRBJ1-1; D is possibly TRBD1 (5 bases). The CDR3 contains 14 residues. Trimming left V 2 bases short and J 7 bases short, with 14 bases between. In germline, CDR1 is SGHTA, CDR2 FQGNSA. CDR3 amino acids: CASSLWGRVDEAFF. Here the CDR3 DNA reads TGTGCCAGCAGCTTATGGGGCAGGGTGGATGAAGCTTTCTTT.

This chain uses TRBV19 with TRBJ1-1; the D gene is possibly TRBD1 (5 bases). The CDR3 consists of 15 residues. Germline V gene sequence: CDR1 LNHDA, CDR2 SQIVND (reference sequence). Trimming took off 5 bases at V and 0 bases at J, with 13 bases between the two ends. The CDR3 reads CASSYTTAMNTEAFF. DNA for the CDR3: TGTGCCAGTAGTTACACGACAGCGATGAACACTGAAGCTTTCTTT. Based on the CDR3 plus reference TRBV19 and TRBJ1-1, the full variable domain is DGGITQSPKYLFRKEGQNVTLSCEQNLNHDAMYWYRQDPGQGLRLIYYSQIVNDFQKGDIAEGYSVSREKKESFPLTVTSAQKNPTAFYLCASSYTTAMNTEAFFGQGTRLTVV.

V usage is TRBV7-2 and J usage is TRBJ2-7, with D perhaps matching TRBD2 (5 bases). Trimming left V 8 bases short and J 4 bases short, with 9 bases between. CDR1 and CDR2 from the germline V gene are SGHTA and FQGNSA. The CDR3 extends over 11 amino acids. CDR3 sequence: CASGRVYEQYF. Written as DNA, the CDR3 is TGTGCCAGCGGGAGAGTTTACGAGCAGTACTTC.